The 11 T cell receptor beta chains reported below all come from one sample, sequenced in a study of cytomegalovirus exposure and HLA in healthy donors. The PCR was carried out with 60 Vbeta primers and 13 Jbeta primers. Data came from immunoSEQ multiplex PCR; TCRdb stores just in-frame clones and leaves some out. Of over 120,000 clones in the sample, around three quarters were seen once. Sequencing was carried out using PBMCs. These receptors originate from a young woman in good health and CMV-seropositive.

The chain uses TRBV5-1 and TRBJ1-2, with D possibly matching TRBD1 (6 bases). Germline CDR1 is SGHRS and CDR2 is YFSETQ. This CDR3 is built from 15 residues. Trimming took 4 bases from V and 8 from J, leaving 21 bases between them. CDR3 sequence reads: CASSASTGLYAGYTF. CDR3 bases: TGCGCCAGCAGCGCCTCTACAGGGCTGTATGCAGGCTACACCTTC.

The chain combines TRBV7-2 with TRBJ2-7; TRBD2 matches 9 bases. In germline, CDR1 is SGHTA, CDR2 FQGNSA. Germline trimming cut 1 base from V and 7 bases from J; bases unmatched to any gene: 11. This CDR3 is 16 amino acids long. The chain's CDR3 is CASSLERLAGWGEQYF. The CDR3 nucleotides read TGTGCCAGCAGCTTAGAACGGCTAGCGGGGTGGGGGGAGCAGTACTTC.

The CDR3 coding sequence is TGTGCCAGCAGAAGACTAGCGGGGGGGCGGGATGAGCAGTTCTTC. Its protein is CASRRLAGGRDEQFF. The chain recombines TRBV6-4 with TRBJ2-1, with 14 bases that match TRBD2. CDR1 MRHNA and CDR2 SNTAGT come from the germline V gene. With V trimmed by 6 bases and J by 8 bases, 6 bases remained unmatched. This CDR3 is 15 amino acids long.

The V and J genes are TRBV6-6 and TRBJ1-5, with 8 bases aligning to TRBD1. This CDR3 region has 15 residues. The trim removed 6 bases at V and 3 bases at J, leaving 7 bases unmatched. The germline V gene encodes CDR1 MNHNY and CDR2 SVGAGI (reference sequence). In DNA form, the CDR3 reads TGTGCCAGCAGGTATCAGGGGGCTTTCAATCAGCCCCAGCATTTT. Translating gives CASRYQGAFNQPQHF.

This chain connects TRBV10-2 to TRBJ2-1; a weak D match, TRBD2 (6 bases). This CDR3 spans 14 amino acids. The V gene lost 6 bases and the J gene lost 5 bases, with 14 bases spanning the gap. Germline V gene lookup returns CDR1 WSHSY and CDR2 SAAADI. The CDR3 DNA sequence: TGCGCCAGCAGACCGGGACTCTCGGACAATGAGCAGTTCTTC. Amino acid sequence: CASRPGLSDNEQFF.

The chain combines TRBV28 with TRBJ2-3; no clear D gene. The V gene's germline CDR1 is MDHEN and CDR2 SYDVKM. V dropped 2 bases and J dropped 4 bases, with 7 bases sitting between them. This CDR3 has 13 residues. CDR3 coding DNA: TGTGCCAGCAGTTTACGGGTCCCAGATACGCAGTATTTT. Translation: CASSLRVPDTQYF.

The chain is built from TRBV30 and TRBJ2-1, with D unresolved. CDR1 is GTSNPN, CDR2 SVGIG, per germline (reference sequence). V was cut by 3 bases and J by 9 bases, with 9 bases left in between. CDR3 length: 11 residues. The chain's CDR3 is CAWRLRGEQFF. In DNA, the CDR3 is TGTGCCTGGAGACTAAGAGGTGAGCAGTTCTTC.

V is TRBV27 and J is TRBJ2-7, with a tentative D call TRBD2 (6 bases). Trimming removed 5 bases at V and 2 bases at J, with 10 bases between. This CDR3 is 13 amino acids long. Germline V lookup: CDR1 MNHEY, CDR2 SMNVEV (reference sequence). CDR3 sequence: CASSAGGPYEQYF. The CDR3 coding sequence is TGTGCCAGCAGTGCCGGGGGACCCTACGAGCAGTACTTC.

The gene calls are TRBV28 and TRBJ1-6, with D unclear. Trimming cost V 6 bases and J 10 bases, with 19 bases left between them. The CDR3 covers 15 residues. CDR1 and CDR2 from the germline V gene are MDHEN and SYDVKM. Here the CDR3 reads CASSSGVGVQSPLHF. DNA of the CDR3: TGTGCCAGCAGCTCAGGAGTCGGGGTCCAGTCACCCCTCCACTTT.

DNA for the CDR3: TGTGCCACCAGCAGAGGGACTAGCGGGGGCGGCTACGAGCAGTACTTC. This encodes CATSRGTSGGGYEQYF. The chain combines TRBV15 with TRBJ2-7; 13 bases align to TRBD2. The V and J ends lost 1 base and 3 bases, in that order; junction bases with no gene match: 3. Looked up from germline, CDR1 is LNHNV and CDR2 is YYDKDF (reference sequence). This CDR3 spans 16 amino acids.

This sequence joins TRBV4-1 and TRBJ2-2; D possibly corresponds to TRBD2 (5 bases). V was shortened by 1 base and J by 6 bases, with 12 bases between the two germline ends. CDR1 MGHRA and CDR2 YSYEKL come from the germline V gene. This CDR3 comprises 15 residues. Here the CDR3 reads CASSQVDRDAGELFF. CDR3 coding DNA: TGCGCCAGCAGCCAAGTGGACCGGGATGCCGGGGAGCTGTTTTTT.